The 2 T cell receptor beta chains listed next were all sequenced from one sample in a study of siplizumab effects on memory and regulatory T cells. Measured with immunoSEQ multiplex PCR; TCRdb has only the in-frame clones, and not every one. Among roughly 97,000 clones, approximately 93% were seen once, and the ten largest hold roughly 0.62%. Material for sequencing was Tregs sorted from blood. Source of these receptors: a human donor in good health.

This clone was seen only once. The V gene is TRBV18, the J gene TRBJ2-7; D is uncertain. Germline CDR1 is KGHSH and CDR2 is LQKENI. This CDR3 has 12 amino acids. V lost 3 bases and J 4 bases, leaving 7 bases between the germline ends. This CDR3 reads CASSPGEYEQYF. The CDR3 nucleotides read TGTGCCAGCTCACCCGGTGAGTACGAGCAGTACTTC.

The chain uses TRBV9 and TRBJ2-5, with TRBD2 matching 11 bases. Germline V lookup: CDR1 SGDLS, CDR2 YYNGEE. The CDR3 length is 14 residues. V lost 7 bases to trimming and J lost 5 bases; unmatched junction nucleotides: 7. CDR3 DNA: TGTGCCAGCTCTAGCGGGAGGCCCCCGGAGACCCAGTACTTC. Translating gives CASSSGRPPETQYF.